The text below deals with one T cell receptor (beta chain). Repertoires were generated with immunoSEQ multiplex PCR, while TCRdb's copy carries only in-frame clones and drops some. The sample records approximately 65,000 clones, 85% to 95% being singletons. This sample is drawn from a study of T cell changes during pregnancy in multiple sclerosis. Germline values: CDR1 MNHEY, CDR2 SVGAGI. CDR3 length: 16 amino acids. The J segment lost 0 bases and the V segment lost 0 bases, leaving 4 bases of the junction unmatched. The source is a female donor in good health, enrolled as a control in a pregnancy study. Here the sequenced sample was CD8+ T cells from peripheral blood mononuclear cells, taken in the third trimester of pregnancy. This chain joins TRBV6-5 and TRBJ1-1; 7 bases fit TRBD1. The CDR3 DNA is TGTGCCAGCAGTTACTCGGAAGGGGGCGTGAACACTGAAGCTTTCTTT. Amino acid sequence: CASSYSEGGVNTEAFF.